This TCR beta chain was sequenced in a study of OX40 agonist ivuxolimab in advanced cancers. Study as a whole: The dose-escalation group included hepatocellular carcinoma, melanoma, renal cell carcinoma and head and neck cancer.

Profiling relied on immunoSEQ multiplex PCR, and the TCRdb table lists in-frame clones only, not all of them. The sample holds roughly 19,000 clones, around nine tenths seen once. This clone has a handful of counts. The V end lost 3 bases, the J end lost 6 bases, and 9 bases lay between the germline ends. This CDR3 contains 13 residues. Germline CDR1 is SNHLY and CDR2 is FYNNEI. The chain employs TRBV2 and TRBJ1-5, with D unclear. This clonotype was sampled from an adult with an advanced solid tumor such as melanoma, head and neck, liver or kidney cancer. The sequencing here drew on CD4+ or CD8+ T cells sorted from blood, taken in a trial of the OX40 agonist ivuxolimab. CDR3 sequence reads: CASSDTYSQPQHF. The CDR3 DNA reads as TGTGCCAGCAGTGACACCTACAGTCAGCCCCAGCATTTT.